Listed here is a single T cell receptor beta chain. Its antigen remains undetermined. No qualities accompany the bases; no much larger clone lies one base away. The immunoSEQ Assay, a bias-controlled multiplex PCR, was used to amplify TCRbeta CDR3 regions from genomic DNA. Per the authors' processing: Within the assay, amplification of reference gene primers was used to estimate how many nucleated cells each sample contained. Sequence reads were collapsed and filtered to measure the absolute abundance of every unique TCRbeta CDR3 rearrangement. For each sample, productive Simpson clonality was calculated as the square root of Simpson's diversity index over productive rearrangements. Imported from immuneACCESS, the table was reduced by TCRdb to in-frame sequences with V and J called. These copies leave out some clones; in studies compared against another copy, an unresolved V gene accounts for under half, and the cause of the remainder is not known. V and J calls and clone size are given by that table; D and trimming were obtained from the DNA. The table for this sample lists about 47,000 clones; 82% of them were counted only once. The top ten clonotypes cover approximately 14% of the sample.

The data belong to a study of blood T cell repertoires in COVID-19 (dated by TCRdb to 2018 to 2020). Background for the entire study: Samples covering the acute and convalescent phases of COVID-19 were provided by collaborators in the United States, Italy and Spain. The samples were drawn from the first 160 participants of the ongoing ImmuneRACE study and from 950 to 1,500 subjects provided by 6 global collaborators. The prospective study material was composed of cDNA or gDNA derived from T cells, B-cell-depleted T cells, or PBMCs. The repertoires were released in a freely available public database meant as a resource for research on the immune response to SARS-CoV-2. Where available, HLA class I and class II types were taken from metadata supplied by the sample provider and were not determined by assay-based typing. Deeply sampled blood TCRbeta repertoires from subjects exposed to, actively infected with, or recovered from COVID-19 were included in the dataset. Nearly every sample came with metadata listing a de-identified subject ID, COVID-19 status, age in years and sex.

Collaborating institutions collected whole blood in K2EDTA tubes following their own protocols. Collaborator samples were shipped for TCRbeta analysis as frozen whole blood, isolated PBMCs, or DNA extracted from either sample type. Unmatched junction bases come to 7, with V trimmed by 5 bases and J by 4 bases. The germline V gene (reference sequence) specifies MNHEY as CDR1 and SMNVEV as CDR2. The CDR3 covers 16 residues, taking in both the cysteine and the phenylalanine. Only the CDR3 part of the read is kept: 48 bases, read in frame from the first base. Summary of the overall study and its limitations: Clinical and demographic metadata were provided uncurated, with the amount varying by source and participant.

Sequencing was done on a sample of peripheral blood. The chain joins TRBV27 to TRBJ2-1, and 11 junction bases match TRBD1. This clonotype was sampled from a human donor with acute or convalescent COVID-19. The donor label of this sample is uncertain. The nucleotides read TGTGCCAGCAGTCACTGGGGACAGGGGGTTTACAATGAGCAGTTCTTC. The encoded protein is CASSHWGQGVYNEQFF.